This T cell receptor beta chain was sequenced during a study of OX40 agonist ivuxolimab in advanced cancers. As for the study in general: Every 2 weeks, patients received ivuxolimab intravenously, dosed at 0.01 to 10 mg/kg. The dose-escalation cohort had hepatocellular carcinoma, melanoma, renal cell or head and neck cancer. Eligibility rules accepted prior anti-PD-1, anti-PD-L1 or anti-CTLA-4 therapy, and approximately 40% had some.

General study results and limits: With doses of 0.1 to 3.0 mg/kg, CD4+ and CD8+ blood T cells had undergone clonal expansion by week 6.

There are 12 residues in the CDR3. V was shortened by 4 bases and J by 7 bases, with 10 bases between the two germline ends. The germline V gene encodes CDR1 SGHVS and CDR2 FQNEAQ. Some clones are missing from TCRdb's copy, which holds only in-frame ones; the method was immunoSEQ multiplex PCR. The sample has approximately 76,000 clones; approximately 89% are singletons. A note on this clone: Its antigen is undetermined.

Sequenced here: CD4+ or CD8+ T cells sorted from blood, sampled in a trial of the OX40 agonist ivuxolimab. The receptor was derived from an adult with an advanced solid tumor such as melanoma, head and neck, liver or kidney cancer. V usage is TRBV7-8 and J usage is TRBJ1-2; D unclear. This CDR3 reads CASSSNIGGYTF. CDR3 bases: TGTGCCAGCAGCTCCAACATTGGTGGCTACACCTTC. The whole variable domain, remainder taken from reference TRBV7-8 and TRBJ1-2, is GAGVSQSPRYKVAKRGQDVALRCDPISGHVSLFWYQQALGQGPEFLTYFQNEAQLDKSGLPSDRFFAERPEGSVSTLKIQRTQQEDSAVYLCASSSNIGGYTFGSGTRLTVV.